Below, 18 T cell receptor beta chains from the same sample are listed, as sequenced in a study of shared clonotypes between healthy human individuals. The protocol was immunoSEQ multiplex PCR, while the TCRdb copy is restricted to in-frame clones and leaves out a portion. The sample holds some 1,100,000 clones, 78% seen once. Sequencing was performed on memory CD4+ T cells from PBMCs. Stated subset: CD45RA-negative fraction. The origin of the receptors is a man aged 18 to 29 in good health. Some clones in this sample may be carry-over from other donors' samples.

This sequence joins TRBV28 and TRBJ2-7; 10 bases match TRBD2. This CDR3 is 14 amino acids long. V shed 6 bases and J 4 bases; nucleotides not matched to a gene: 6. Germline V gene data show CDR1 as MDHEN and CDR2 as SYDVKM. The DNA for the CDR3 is TGTGCCAGCAGGCTTAGCGGGAGGTGGTACGAGCAGTACTTC. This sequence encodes CASRLSGRWYEQYF.

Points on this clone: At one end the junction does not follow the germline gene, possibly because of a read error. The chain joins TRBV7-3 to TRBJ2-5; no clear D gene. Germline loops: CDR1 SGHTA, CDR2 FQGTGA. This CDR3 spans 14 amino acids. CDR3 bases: TGTGCCAGCAGCCTAACCGTGGTCGGAGAGACCCAGTACTTC. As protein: CASSLTVVGETQYF.

Here the CDR3 reads CASSMTTGGNTEAFF. CDR3 coding DNA: TGTGCCAGCAGCATGACGACAGGGGGGAACACTGAAGCTTTCTTT. The rearrangement uses TRBV5-6 and TRBJ1-1; 9 nucleotides agree with TRBD1. V shed 4 bases, J shed 1 base, and the junction held 5 bases outside the gene matches. CDR3 length: 15 amino acids. Germline values: CDR1 SGHDT, CDR2 YYEEEE.

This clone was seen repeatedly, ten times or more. The DNA for the CDR3 is TGTGCCAGCAGCTTACTTGGGAACTATGGCTACACCTTC. This gives the protein CASSLLGNYGYTF. V is TRBV7-9 and J is TRBJ1-2; D is unresolved. V was shortened by 2 bases and J by 2 bases, with 6 bases between the two germline ends. The germline V gene encodes CDR1 SEHNR and CDR2 FQNEAQ (reference sequence). The CDR3 loop spans 13 amino acids. Filled out from reference TRBV7-9 and TRBJ1-2, the complete variable domain reads DTGVSQNPRHKITKRGQNVTFRCDPISEHNRLYWYRQTLGQGPEFLTYFQNEAQLEKSRLLSDRFSAERPKGSFSTLEIQRTEQGDSAMYLCASSLLGNYGYTFGSGTRLTVV.

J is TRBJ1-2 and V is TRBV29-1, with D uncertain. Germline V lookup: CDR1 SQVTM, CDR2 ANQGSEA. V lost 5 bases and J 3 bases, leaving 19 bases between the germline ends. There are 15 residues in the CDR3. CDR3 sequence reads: CSVWGDGRKDYGYTF. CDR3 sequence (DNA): TGCAGCGTTTGGGGTGACGGGAGGAAGGACTATGGCTACACCTTC.

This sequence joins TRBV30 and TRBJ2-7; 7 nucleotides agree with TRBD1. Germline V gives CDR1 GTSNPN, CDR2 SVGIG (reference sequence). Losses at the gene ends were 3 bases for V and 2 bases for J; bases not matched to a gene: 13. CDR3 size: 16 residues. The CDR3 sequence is CAWRDKGVTGTYEQYF. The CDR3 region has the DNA TGTGCCTGGAGAGATAAAGGTGTGACAGGGACCTACGAGCAGTACTTC.

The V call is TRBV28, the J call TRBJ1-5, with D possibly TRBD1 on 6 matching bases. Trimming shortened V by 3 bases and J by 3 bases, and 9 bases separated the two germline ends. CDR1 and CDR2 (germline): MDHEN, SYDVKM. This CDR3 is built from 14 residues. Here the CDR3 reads CASSLGTLNQPQHF. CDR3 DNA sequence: TGTGCCAGCAGTTTGGGGACACTCAATCAGCCCCAGCATTTT. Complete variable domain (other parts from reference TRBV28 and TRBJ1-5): DVKVTQSSRYLVKRTGEKVFLECVQDMDHENMFWYRQDPGLGLRLIYFSYDVKMKEKGDIPEGYSVSREKKERFSLILESASTNQTSMYLCASSLGTLNQPQHFGDGTRLSIL.

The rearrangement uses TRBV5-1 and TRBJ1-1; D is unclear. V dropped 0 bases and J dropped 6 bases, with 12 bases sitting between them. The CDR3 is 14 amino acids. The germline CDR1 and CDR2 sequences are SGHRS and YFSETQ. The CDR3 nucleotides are TGCGCCAGCAGCTTGGCGATGGGAAAGGCTGAAGCTTTCTTT. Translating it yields CASSLAMGKAEAFF.

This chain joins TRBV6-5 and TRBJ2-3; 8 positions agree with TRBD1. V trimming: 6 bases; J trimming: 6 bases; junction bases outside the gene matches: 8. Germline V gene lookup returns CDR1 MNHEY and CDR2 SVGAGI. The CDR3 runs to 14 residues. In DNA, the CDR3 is TGTGCCAGCAGGACCCCAGGGGGCAGCGATACGCAGTATTTT. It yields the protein CASRTPGGSDTQYF.

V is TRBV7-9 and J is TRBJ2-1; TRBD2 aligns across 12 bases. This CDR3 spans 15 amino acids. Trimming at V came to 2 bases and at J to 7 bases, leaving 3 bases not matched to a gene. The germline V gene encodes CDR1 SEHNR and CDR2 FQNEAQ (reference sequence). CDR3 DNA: TGTGCCAGCAGCTTAATCCTAGCGGGAGGGAATGAGCAGTTCTTC. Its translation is CASSLILAGGNEQFF.

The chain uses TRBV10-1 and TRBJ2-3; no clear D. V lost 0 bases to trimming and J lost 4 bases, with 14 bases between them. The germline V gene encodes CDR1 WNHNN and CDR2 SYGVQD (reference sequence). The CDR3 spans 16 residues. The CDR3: CASSESIGFDADTQYF. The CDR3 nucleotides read TGCGCCAGCAGTGAGTCGATAGGGTTCGACGCAGATACGCAGTATTTT.

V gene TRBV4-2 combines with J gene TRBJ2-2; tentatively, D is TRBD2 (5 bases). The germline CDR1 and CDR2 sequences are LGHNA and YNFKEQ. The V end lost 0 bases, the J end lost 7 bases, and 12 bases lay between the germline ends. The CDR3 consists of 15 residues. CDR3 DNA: TGTGCCAGCAGCCAAGATCGGGGATCGGACGGGGAGCTGTTTTTT. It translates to CASSQDRGSDGELFF.

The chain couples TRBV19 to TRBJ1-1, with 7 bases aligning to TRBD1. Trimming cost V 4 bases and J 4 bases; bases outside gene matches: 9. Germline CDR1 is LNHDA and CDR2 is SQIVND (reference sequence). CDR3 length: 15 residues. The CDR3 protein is CASSSLRSGGTEAFF. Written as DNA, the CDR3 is TGTGCCAGTAGTAGTCTCCGGTCAGGGGGCACTGAAGCTTTCTTT.

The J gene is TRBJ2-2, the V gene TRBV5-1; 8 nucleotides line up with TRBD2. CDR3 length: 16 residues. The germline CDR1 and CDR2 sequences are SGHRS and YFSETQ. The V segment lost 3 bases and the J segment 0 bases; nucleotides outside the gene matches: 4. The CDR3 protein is CASSSTSGANTGELFF. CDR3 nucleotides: TGCGCCAGCAGCTCAACTAGCGGCGCGAACACCGGGGAGCTGTTTTTT.

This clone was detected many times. CDR3 sequence (DNA): TGTGCCAGCAGTTTACTACTCGGTACTAGTTTGTCGACAGATACGCAGTATTTT. Amino acid sequence: CASSLLLGTSLSTDTQYF. The J gene is TRBJ2-3, the V gene TRBV28; D possibly corresponds to TRBD2 (5 bases). The CDR3 totals 18 residues. Trimming shortened V by 2 bases and J by 3 bases, and 21 bases separated the two germline ends. The germline gives CDR1 MDHEN, CDR2 SYDVKM.

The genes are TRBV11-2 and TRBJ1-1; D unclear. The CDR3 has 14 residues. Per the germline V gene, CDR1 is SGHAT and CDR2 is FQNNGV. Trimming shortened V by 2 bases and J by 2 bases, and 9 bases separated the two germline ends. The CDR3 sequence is CASSLLGSNTEAFF. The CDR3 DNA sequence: TGTGCCAGCAGCTTACTCGGGTCTAACACTGAAGCTTTCTTT.

CDR3 nucleotide sequence: TGCGCCAGCAGCTTGGTAACAGCCGGAAAAGAGACCCAGTACTTC. This encodes CASSLVTAGKETQYF. V is TRBV5-1 and J is TRBJ2-5; D is ambiguous. Deletions cut 0 bases from V and 3 bases from J, with 12 bases between. CDR1 and CDR2 from the germline V gene are SGHRS and YFSETQ. This CDR3 has 15 amino acids.

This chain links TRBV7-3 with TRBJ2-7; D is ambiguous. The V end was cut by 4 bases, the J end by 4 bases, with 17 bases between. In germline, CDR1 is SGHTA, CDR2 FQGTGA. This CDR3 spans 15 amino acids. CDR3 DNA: TGTGCCAGCAGCTACACCCGCGCCCCTGTTTACGAGCAGTACTTC. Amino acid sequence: CASSYTRAPVYEQYF.